This T cell receptor beta chain was sequenced in a study of identifying expanded T cells in peripheral blood. General observations from the study: Over approximately two and four weeks, about 15 and 19 clones changed, versus around 1.2 between replicates. Two-week clone count variance significantly increased as total template count grew.

With respect to this clone: Its antigen is undetermined.

Assay used: immunoSEQ multiplex PCR; TCRdb lists only in-frame clones, some missing. Of about 110,000 clones in the sample, roughly 90% were seen once. Germline values: CDR1 SGHNT, CDR2 YYREEE (reference sequence). This CDR3 comprises 15 residues. Trimming pared 4 bases from V and 1 base from J, leaving 14 bases between. The sequenced material came from blood. The TCR originated in a person aged 18 to 70 in good health. The chain is built from TRBV5-4 and TRBJ2-5; D unresolved. CDR3 loop: CASSNSGTAQETQYF. The CDR3 DNA sequence: TGTGCCAGCAGCAATTCAGGAACGGCCCAAGAGACCCAGTACTTC.